Each of the 9 T cell receptor beta chains below was sequenced from the same sample in a study of CD8+CD57+ T cells in acquired aplastic anemia. All sequencing subjects had displayed CD8+CD57+ cell expansion on flow cytometry. For CDR3 and TCR beta VDJ profiling, genomic DNA was the template used. TCRdb fed the reads into MiXCR, producing one record per CDR3 protein. The sample has a few hundred thousand distinct CDR3 sequences, 56% seen once. Material for sequencing was sorted CD4+, CD8+, or CD8+CD57+ T cells (not recorded which) from PBMCs. The receptors derive from a human donor with aplastic anemia.

The chain recombines TRBV5-1 with TRBJ2-3; 8 bases line up with TRBD2. With 2 bases clipped from V and 3 bases from J, the junction kept 5 bases outside the gene matches. Germline CDR1 SGHRS, CDR2 YFSETQ. CDR3 length equals 15 residues. CDR3: CASSLAPSGTDTQYF. CDR3 DNA: TGCGCCAGCAGCTTAGCCCCTAGCGGGACAGATACGCAGTATTTT.

This clonotype came up many times. The chain carries TRBV30 and TRBJ1-2; TRBD1 matches at 9 bases. The V gene's germline CDR1 is GTSNPN and CDR2 SVGIG (reference sequence). Trimming took 1 base from V and 3 from J; bases not matched to a gene: 6. CDR3 length: 15 residues. The CDR3 bases are TGTGCCTGGAGTGGACCCGGGACAGGGCACTATGGCTACACCTTC. Protein sequence: CAWSGPGTGHYGYTF.

This clonotype has a count of ten or more. The chain links TRBV12-3 or TRBV12-4 to TRBJ2-1; D is tentatively TRBD1 or TRBD2 (5 bases each). V was pared by 6 bases and J by 3 bases, with 12 bases between. The CDR3 contains 14 residues. CDR3 in DNA: TGTGCCAGCAGGACGGGACCAAACTACAATGAGCAGTTCTTC. This encodes CASRTGPNYNEQFF.

This chain links TRBV20-1 with TRBJ2-5; weak D call: TRBD2 (5 bases). The CDR3 sequence is 14 residues long. Trimming removed 5 bases at V and 3 bases at J, with 16 bases between. Germline V gene sequence: CDR1 DFQATT, CDR2 SNEGSKA (reference sequence). CDR3 loop: CSALTPPREETQYF. The CDR3 bases are TGCAGTGCTCTAACTCCTCCGAGGGAAGAGACCCAGTACTTC.

The chain employs TRBV20-1 and TRBJ2-7, with unresolved D. Germline CDR1 DFQATT, CDR2 SNEGSKA (reference sequence). The CDR3 loop spans 13 amino acids. V gave up 4 bases and J gave up 3 bases, with 13 bases separating them. CDR3: CSANDIIFYEQYF. Written as DNA, the CDR3 is TGCAGTGCTAACGACATAATCTTCTACGAGCAGTACTTC.

This clonotype was picked up a small number of times. The rearrangement joins TRBV14 to TRBJ2-7; 9 bases line up with TRBD2. V lost 8 bases and J lost 3; bases outside the gene matches: 17. Germline-derived CDR1 and CDR2 are SGHDN and FVKESK. This CDR3 region has 17 residues. Here the CDR3 reads CASSFFSGTSPFYEQYF. CDR3 in DNA: TGTGCCAGCTCATTCTTTTCCGGGACTAGCCCTTTCTACGAGCAGTACTTC.

This clonotype was counted ten times or more. The genes are TRBV12-3 or TRBV12-4 and TRBJ1-2; no reliable D call. This CDR3 is 12 amino acids long. V gave up 3 bases and J gave up 7 bases, with 9 bases separating them. The CDR3 DNA follows: TGTGCCAGCAGTTTGTTAGGTTCTGGCTACACCTTC. It translates to CASSLLGSGYTF.

This rearrangement joins TRBV10-1 to TRBJ2-5; tentative D call: TRBD1 (6 bases). Per the germline V gene, CDR1 is WNHNN and CDR2 is SYGVQD (reference sequence). The CDR3 consists of 15 residues. Trimming took off 3 bases at V and 3 bases at J, with 14 bases between the two ends. CDR3: CASSDRLDREETQYF. CDR3 coding DNA: TGCGCCAGCAGTGATCGCCTGGACAGAGAAGAGACCCAGTACTTC.

Ten or more counts support this clonotype. This chain joins TRBV7-9 and TRBJ2-1; 7 nucleotides line up with TRBD2. CDR3 length equals 15 residues. Germline V gene lookup returns CDR1 SEHNR and CDR2 FQNEAQ (reference sequence). V lost 5 bases and J lost 2; bases outside the gene matches: 6. For the CDR3, the DNA is TGTGCCAGCAGCGCCCTTGCGGGGGCCTACAATGAGCAGTTCTTC. As protein: CASSALAGAYNEQFF.